The clone carrying this TCR beta chain was recorded many times. The data were taken from a study of T-cell reconstitution after alpha-beta-depleted transplantation in children. Germline CDR1 and CDR2: MGHDK and SYGVNS. This CDR3 is built from 13 residues. V lost 3 bases, J lost 6 bases, and 11 bases lay in between. Preparation of the TCRbeta library was carried out with unique molecular identifiers. TCRdb analysed the PCR reads with MiXCR anew, one entry per CDR3 protein. The repertoire includes 600,000 to 700,000 distinct CDR3 sequences, roughly 15% of them detected once, and approximately 1.1% sits in the top ten.

The specimen was PBMCs from the stem cell graft donor, collected from the stem cell graft. V is TRBV25-1 and J is TRBJ1-2; D call uncertain. This receptor was taken from a human donor who donated a stem cell graft to a child with acute myeloid leukemia. CDR3 sequence: CASSDSSVHGYTF. The CDR3 DNA reads TGTGCCAGCAGTGACAGTTCCGTGCATGGCTACACCTTC.